The rows below give T cell receptor beta chains drawn from one sample of a study of metastatic and nonmetastatic thyroid tumors. TCRdb re-called the PCR reads via MiXCR. This sample yields 45,000 or so clones, of which 4% are seen a single time; around 9.6% belongs to the top ten. The sequenced material came from blood. The source of these receptors is a female donor with papillary thyroid cancer or a benign thyroid nodule (not recorded which). Some clones in this sample may be carry-over from other donors' samples. Each CDR3 is given with its conserved first and last residue. A D gene is named only where the DNA matches it firmly. A row's size may be missing; if present it is once, few, many or a size class.

J	size	D	V	CDR3	DNA
TRBJ2-4	few	.	TRBV5-6	CASEGSKNIQYF	TGTGCCAGCGAGGGTTCCAAAAACATTCAGTACTTC
TRBJ2-3	many	TRBD2	TRBV2	CASTAGTSGRSTDTQYF	TGTGCCAGCACCGCCGGGACTAGCGGGAGGAGCACAGATACGCAGTATTTT
TRBJ1-1	many	TRBD1	TRBV3-1	CASSQFQGGKNTEAFF	TGTGCCAGCAGCCAATTCCAGGGGGGCAAGAACACTGAAGCTTTCTTT
TRBJ2-7	few	.	TRBV7-9	CASIPRPTSSVQETYEQYF	TGTGCCAGCATCCCCCGTCCTACTAGCTCGGTTCAGGAAACCTACGAGCAGTACTTC
TRBJ2-5	many	.	TRBV30	CAVLIQETQYF	TGTGCTGTATTAATACAAGAGACCCAGTACTTC
TRBJ1-5	many	TRBD1	TRBV6-1	CASSGQGGQPQHF	TGTGCCAGCAGCGGACAGGGAGGGCAGCCCCAGCATTTT
TRBJ2-5	many	TRBD1	TRBV27	CASSPRGQGDKKTQYF	TGTGCCAGCAGTCCTAGGGGACAGGGTGACAAAAAGACCCAGTACTTC
TRBJ2-1	many	.	TRBV6-1	CASSDRGEQFF	TGTGCCAGCAGTGACAGGGGCGAGCAGTTCTTC
TRBJ2-5	many	.	TRBV19	CASSIASQETQYF	TGTGCCAGTAGTATAGCCAGCCAAGAGACCCAGTACTTC
TRBJ2-3	many	.	TRBV20-1	CSARDEGSDTQYF	TGCAGTGCTAGAGATGAGGGCTCAGATACGCAGTATTTT
TRBJ2-3	many	.	TRBV29-1	CSVEGSGMGVDTQYF	TGCAGCGTTGAAGGGTCAGGGATGGGGGTAGATACGCAGTATTTT
TRBJ1-2	many	.	TRBV28	CASSDTNYGYTF	TGTGCCAGCAGTGACACTAACTATGGCTACACCTTC
TRBJ1-2	.	TRBD1	TRBV6-2/TRBV6-3	CASTWDRAGYTF	TGTGCCAGCACCTGGGACAGGGCTGGCTACACCTTC
TRBJ2-1	many	TRBD1	TRBV19	CASSTHRGPNEQFF	TGTGCCAGTAGTACTCACAGGGGGCCCAATGAGCAGTTCTTC
TRBJ2-5	.	.	TRBV28	CASSSRPLGTQYF	TGTGCCAGCAGTTCCCGGCCCCTTGGGACCCAGTACTTC
TRBJ2-3	many	TRBD2	TRBV12-5	CASGLSSGITDTQYF	TGTGCTAGTGGTTTGTCTAGCGGGATAACAGATACGCAGTATTTT
TRBJ2-1	few	TRBD2	TRBV5-1	CASSTGTSGKEGQFF	TGCGCCAGCAGCACCGGGACTAGCGGAAAAGAGGGGCAGTTCTTC
TRBJ2-1	many	TRBD2	TRBV3-1	CASSQVLLSSGSSNEQFF	TGTGCCAGCAGCCAAGTGCTCCTATCTAGCGGGAGTAGCAATGAGCAGTTCTTC
TRBJ2-3	medium-sized	.	TRBV6-1	CASSLGSRTDTQYF	TGTGCCAGCAGTTTGGGGAGTCGGACAGATACGCAGTATTTT
TRBJ2-3	.	.	TRBV6-6	CASIYSLATATQYF	TGTGCCAGCATTTACTCCCTAGCGACGGCTACACAGTATTTT
TRBJ1-2	many	.	TRBV14	CASSQDRSSSGAYYGYTF	TGTGCCAGCAGCCAAGATCGGTCTTCCTCGGGGGCTTACTATGGCTACACCTTC
TRBJ1-1	many	TRBD1	TRBV20-1	CSARQGDTEAFF	TGCAGTGCTAGACAGGGGGACACTGAAGCTTTCTTT
TRBJ1-2	.	.	TRBV29-1	CSGGDWCYGYTF	TGCAGCGGAGGCGACTGGTGTTATGGCTACACCTTC
TRBJ2-5	many	.	TRBV20-1	CSARQYQETQYF	TGCAGTGCGCGACAGTACCAAGAGACCCAGTACTTC
TRBJ1-2	many	TRBD1	TRBV7-9	CASSYGTGGYGYTF	TGTGCCAGCAGTTACGGGACAGGGGGCTATGGCTACACCTTC
TRBJ1-2	.	.	TRBV28	CASSLWGNGGPTNYCYTF	TGTGCCAGCAGTTTATGGGGGAACGGTGGGCCAACCAACTATTGCTACACCTTC
TRBJ2-5	many	.	TRBV7-7	CASSKVWGLGETQYF	TGTGCTAGCAGCAAGGTCTGGGGGTTAGGGGAGACCCAGTACTTC
TRBJ2-3	.	.	TRBV5-1	CASSFGGTDTQYF	TGCGCCAGCAGCTTCGGAGGTACAGATACGCAGTATTTT
TRBJ2-3	many	.	TRBV10-3	CAINSDTDTQYF	TGTGCCATCAATAGCGATACAGATACGCAGTATTTT
TRBJ2-4	many	.	TRBV2	CASTRRDGAKNIQYF	TGTGCCAGCACTCGGCGGGATGGGGCCAAAAACATTCAGTACTTC
TRBJ2-3	many	.	TRBV6-1	CASSDLTGTDTQYF	TGTGCCAGCAGTGACCTGACAGGCACAGATACGCAGTATTTT
TRBJ1-3	many	.	TRBV27	CASGWSSGNTIYF	TGTGCCAGCGGCTGGAGCTCTGGAAACACCATATATTTT
TRBJ2-1	few	TRBD2	TRBV18	CASSQMPLLAGRYNEQFF	TGTGCCAGCTCACAAATGCCCCTCCTAGCGGGGCGGTACAATGAGCAGTTCTTC
TRBJ2-1	many	.	TRBV5-1	CASSLVSGTGLNEQFF	TGCGCCAGCAGCTTGGTTAGCGGGACAGGACTCAATGAGCAGTTCTTC
TRBJ1-2	many	.	TRBV28	CASSPWSYGYTF	TGTGCCAGCAGCCCTTGGTCCTATGGCTACACCTTC
TRBJ2-2	few	.	TRBV2	CASRLGNTGELFF	TGTGCCAGTAGATTGGGTAACACCGGGGAGCTGTTTTTT
TRBJ1-2	few	.	TRBV11-3	CASSLRNYGYTF	TGTGCCAGCAGCTTAAGAAACTATGGCTACACCTTC
TRBJ2-3	many	.	TRBV30	CAWSVDWGTDTQYF	TGTGCCTGGAGTGTAGACTGGGGCACAGATACGCAGTATTTT
TRBJ2-1	.	.	TRBV27	CARRDRAGSSYNEQFF	TGTGCCCGCAGGGACAGAGCGGGGAGCTCCTACAATGAGCAGTTCTTC
TRBJ2-3	few	TRBD2	TRBV6-4	CASSDSAGGVDTQYF	TGTGCCAGCAGTGACTCGGCGGGAGGTGTGGATACGCAGTATTTT
TRBJ2-3	many	TRBD1	TRBV4-1	CASSQVDRGTDTQYF	TGCGCCAGCAGCCAAGTGGACAGGGGAACAGATACGCAGTATTTT
TRBJ2-3	.	TRBD1	TRBV5-1	CASSLYDRDTDTQYF	TGCGCCAGCAGCTTGTACGACAGGGATACAGATACGCAGTATTTT
TRBJ2-3	many	.	TRBV4-2	CASSDVDTQYF	TGTGCCAGCAGCGACGTAGATACGCAGTATTTT
TRBJ2-6	.	TRBD1	TRBV7-3	CASNRDRSSGANVLTF	TGTGCCAGCAACCGGGACAGGTCCTCTGGGGCCAACGTCCTGACTTTC
TRBJ1-3	.	.	TRBV27	CASILPRNTIYF	TGTGCCAGCATCTTACCCCGAAACACCATATATTTT
TRBJ2-6	many	.	TRBV27	CASSLGAGANVLTF	TGTGCCAGCAGTTTAGGGGCTGGGGCCAACGTCCTGACTTTC